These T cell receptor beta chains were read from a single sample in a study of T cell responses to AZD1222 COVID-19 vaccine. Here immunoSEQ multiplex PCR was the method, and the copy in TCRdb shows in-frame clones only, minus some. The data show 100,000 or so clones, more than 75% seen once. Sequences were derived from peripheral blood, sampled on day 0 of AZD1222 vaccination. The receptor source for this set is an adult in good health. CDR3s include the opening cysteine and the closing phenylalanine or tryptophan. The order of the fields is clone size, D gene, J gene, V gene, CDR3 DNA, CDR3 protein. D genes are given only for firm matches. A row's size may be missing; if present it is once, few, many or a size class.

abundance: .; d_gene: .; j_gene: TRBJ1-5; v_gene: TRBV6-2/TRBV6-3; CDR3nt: TGTGCCAGCAGCATCCTTTACAGCAATCAGCCCCAGCATTTT; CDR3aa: CASSILYSNQPQHF
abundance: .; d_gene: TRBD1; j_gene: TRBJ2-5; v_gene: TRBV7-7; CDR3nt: TGTGCCAGCAGCGCCAGGGGGCTCGGAGAGACCCAGTACTTC; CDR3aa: CASSARGLGETQYF
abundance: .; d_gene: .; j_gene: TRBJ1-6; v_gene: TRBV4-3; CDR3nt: TGCGCCAGCAGCCAGGCAACAAGGAGCTCCTATAATTCACCCCTCCACTTT; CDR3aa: CASSQATRSSYNSPLHF
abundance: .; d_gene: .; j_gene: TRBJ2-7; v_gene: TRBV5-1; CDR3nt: TGCGCCAGCAGCCCCCTCTCCGCGGCCTACGAGCAGTACTTC; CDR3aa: CASSPLSAAYEQYF
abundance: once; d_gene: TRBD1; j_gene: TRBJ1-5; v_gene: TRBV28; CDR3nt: TGTGCCAGCAGTCTTGCCGGGACAGAGGTCCGCAATCAGCCCCAGCATTTT; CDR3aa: CASSLAGTEVRNQPQHF
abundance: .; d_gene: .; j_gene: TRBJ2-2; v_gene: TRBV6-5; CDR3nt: TGTGCCAGCAGTTACTCCGGCTACAGATTCACCGGGGAGCTGTTTTTT; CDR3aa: CASSYSGYRFTGELFF
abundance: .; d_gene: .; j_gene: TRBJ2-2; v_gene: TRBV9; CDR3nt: TGTGCCAGCAGCGCGAGGGGGGGTCTGAACACCGGGGAGCTGTTTTTT; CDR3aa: CASSARGGLNTGELFF
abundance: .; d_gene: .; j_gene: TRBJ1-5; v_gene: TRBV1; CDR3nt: TGCACCAGCAGCCAAAATCCGGGACTGAGCAATCAGCCCCAGCATTTT; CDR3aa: CTSSQNPGLSNQPQHF
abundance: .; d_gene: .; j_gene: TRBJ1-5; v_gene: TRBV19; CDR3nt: TGTGCCAGTAGTATGGGCAGGGAGGCACATCAGCCCCAGCATTTT; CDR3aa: CASSMGREAHQPQHF
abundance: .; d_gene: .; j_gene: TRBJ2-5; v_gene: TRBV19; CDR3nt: TGTGCCAGTAGTTTAACCTCCAGGGGACGGGAGACCCAGTACTTC; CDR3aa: CASSLTSRGRETQYF
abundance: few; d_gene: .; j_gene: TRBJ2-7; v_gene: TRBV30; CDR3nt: TGTGCCTGGAGTGTTGGGGACCGCAGGTTATTC; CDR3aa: CAWSVGDRRLF
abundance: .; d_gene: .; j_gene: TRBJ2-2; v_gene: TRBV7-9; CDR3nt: TGTGCCAGCAGCTTAGGGGCGGAGGGCACCGGGGAGCTGTTTTTT; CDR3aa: CASSLGAEGTGELFF
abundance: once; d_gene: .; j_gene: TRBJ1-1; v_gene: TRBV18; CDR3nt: TGTGCCAGCTCTCGCGGGACCGAGAACACTGAAGCTTTCTTT; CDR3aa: CASSRGTENTEAFF
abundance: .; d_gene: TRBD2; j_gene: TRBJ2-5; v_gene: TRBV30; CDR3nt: TGTGCCTGGAGTGCTAAGCGGGGGGGCGGGGAGACCCAGTACTTC; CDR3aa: CAWSAKRGGGETQYF
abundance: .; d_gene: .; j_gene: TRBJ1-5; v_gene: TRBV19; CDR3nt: TGTGCCAGTAGTATGGTCAGGGAATCCAATCAGCCCCAGCATTTT; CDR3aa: CASSMVRESNQPQHF
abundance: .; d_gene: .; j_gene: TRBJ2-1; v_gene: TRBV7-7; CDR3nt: TGTGCCAGCAGCGCGAGCCCGCCCCGAACTTTCAATGAGCAGTTCTTC; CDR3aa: CASSASPPRTFNEQFF
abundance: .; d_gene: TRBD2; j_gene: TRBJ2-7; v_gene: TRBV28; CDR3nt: TGTGCCAGCAGTTTAGGGGGGGAGGGGATTAAGCAGTACTTC; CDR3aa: CASSLGGEGIKQYF
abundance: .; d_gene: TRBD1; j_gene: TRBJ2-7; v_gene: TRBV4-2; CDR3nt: TGTGCCAGCAGCCAAGAACCACAGGGGACCTACGAGCAGTACTTC; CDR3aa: CASSQEPQGTYEQYF
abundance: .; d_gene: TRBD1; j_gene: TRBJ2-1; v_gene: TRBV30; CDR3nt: TGTGCCTGGCGAGCTTGGACAGGGATGGGGTATGAGCAGTTCTTC; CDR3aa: CAWRAWTGMGYEQFF
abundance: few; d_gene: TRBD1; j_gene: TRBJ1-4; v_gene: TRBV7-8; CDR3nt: TGTGCCAGCAGCTCGACAGGGTTGGGTAATGAAAAACTGTTTTTT; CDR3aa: CASSSTGLGNEKLFF
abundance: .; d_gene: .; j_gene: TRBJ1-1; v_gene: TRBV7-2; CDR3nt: TGTGCCAGCAGCTTATCAGGGTTGGGTGGTACTGAAGCTTTCTTT; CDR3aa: CASSLSGLGGTEAFF
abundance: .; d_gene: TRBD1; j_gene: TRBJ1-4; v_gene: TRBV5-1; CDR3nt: TGCGCCAGCAGCCCCGGACAGGTGGCTGCAACTAATGAAAAACTGTTTTTT; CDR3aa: CASSPGQVAATNEKLFF
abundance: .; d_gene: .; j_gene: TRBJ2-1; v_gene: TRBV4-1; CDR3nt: TGCGCCAGCAGCCAAGATAGCAGAGAGCAGTTCTTC; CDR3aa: CASSQDSREQFF
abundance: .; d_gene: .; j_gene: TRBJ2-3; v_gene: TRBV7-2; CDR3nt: TGTGCCAGCACCGTACCCCCCCGTACGCAGTATTTT; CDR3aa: CASTVPPRTQYF
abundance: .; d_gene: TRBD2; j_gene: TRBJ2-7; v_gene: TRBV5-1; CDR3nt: TGCGCCAGCAGCGTAGGGAGAACTAGCGGGGGTTACGAGCAGTACTTC; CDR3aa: CASSVGRTSGGYEQYF
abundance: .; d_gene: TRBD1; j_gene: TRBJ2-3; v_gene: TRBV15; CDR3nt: TGTGCCACCAGCAGATTTCAGGGACAGGGGGCAGATACGCAGTATTTT; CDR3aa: CATSRFQGQGADTQYF
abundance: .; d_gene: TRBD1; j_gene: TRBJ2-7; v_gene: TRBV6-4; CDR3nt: TGTGCCAGCAGGAGAGGGAGACAGGGACGAGAGCAGTACTTC; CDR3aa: CASRRGRQGREQYF
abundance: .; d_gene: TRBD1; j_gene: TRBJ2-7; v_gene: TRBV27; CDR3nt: TGTGCCAGCAGTTCCACAGGGGGCCGTTACTACGAGCAGTACTTC; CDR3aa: CASSSTGGRYYEQYF
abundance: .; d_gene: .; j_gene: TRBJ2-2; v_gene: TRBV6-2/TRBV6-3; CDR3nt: TGTGCCAGCAGTCCGCCCGGAAGGGCCGGGGAGCTGTTTTTT; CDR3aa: CASSPPGRAGELFF